Sequencing of this T cell receptor beta chain was carried out in a study of T cells after yellow fever vaccination. A word on this clonotype: Its cognate antigen is unknown.

CDR1 and CDR2 (germline): SGHTA, FQGNSA. This CDR3 has 13 residues. Trimming left V 6 bases short and J 4 bases short, with 13 bases between. The 5'RACE template-switching step produced TCR cDNA and added a universal primer site and UMIs. Each CDR3 protein is one row after TCRdb ran MiXCR on the 5' RACE reads. The table lists around 500,000 distinct CDR3 sequences, just over 20% of them singletons. The study's findings and limits: Subsequent booster samples again held most clones from primary vaccination (around 96% CD4, approximately 86% CD8). Although the secondary response was weaker, it peaked faster, at day 5 versus 15. The bulk population could contribute abundant contaminating clonotypes to FACS-sorted repertoires.

V is TRBV7-2 and J is TRBJ2-7; tentatively, D is TRBD1 (6 bases). Sequencing used PBMCs, obtained roughly 20 days after the first yellow fever vaccination. The receptor was isolated from a man younger than 35 who received the YFV17D yellow fever vaccine. The CDR3, as DNA: TGTGCCAGCAGTATGACAGGAACATACGAGCAGTACGTC. The encoded protein is CASSMTGTYEQYV.